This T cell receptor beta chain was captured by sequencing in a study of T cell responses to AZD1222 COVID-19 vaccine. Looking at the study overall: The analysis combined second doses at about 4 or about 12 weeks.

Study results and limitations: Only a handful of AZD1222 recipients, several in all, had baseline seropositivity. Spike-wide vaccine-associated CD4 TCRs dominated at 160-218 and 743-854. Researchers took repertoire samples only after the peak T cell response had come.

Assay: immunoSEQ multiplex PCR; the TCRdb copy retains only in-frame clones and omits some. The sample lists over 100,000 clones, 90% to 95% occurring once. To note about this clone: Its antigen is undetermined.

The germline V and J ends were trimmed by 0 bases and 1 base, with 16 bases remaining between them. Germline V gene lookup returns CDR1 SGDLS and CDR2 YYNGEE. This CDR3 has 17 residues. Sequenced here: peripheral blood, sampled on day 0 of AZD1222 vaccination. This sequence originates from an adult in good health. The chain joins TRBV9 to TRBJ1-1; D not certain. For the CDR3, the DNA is TGTGCCAGCAGCGTAGCTTTAGATTGGACTGAGAACACTGAAGCTTTCTTT. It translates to CASSVALDWTENTEAFF.